This T cell receptor (beta chain) was identified during a study of response to subunit inactivated influenza vaccine. TCRdb recomputed calls from the RT-PCR reads with MiXCR, one row per CDR3 protein. The profile shows some 640,000 distinct CDR3 sequences, approximately 15% of them singletons. The CDR3 totals 16 residues. V trimming: 1 base; J trimming: 0 bases; junction bases outside the gene matches: 3. Germline CDR1 SGHVS, CDR2 FNYEAQ. This TCR came from a man aged 50-59 years who received an inactivated influenza vaccine. The sample was PBMCs from blood, taken around 14 days before vaccination. The chain is built from TRBV7-6 and TRBJ1-3; 7 bases align to TRBD1. DNA for the CDR3: TGTGCCAGCAGCTTAGAGGGGGACAGCTCTGGAAACACCATATATTTT. This translates into CASSLEGDSSGNTIYF.